Reported below is one T cell receptor (beta chain). Its antigen is unknown. These data are taken from a study of cytotoxic CD8 clonotypes in ibrutinib-treated CLL. In the study overall: The study included eleven to twelve relapsed/refractory and fewer than 16 treatment-naive patients; roughly 17 had IGHV unmutated disease. Roughly 25 partial and 2 complete responses; at median roughly 70 months, about 14 remitted, about 12 progressed. Study findings and constraints: Baseline clonality exceeded age-matched healthy donors and tracked circulating CD8+ T-cell counts.

With sequencing, the targeted depth ranged from 1 in 200,000 to 1 in 1 million T cells. The method was immunoSEQ multiplex PCR; TCRdb's version includes in-frame clones alone and lacks a portion of them. Among around 160,000 clones listed, approximately 80% were seen once. With 7 bases removed from V and 2 bases from J, the gap between germline ends came to 17 bases. CDR1 is SGHAT and CDR2 is FQNNGV in the germline V gene. The CDR3 has 15 residues. The TCR originated in a human donor with chronic lymphocytic leukemia. This rearrangement joins TRBV11-2 to TRBJ1-2, with D tentatively TRBD1 (5 bases). Source: PBMCs, taken after 12 months of ibrutinib treatment. The CDR3 DNA follows: TGTGCCAGCACCCGAGGGGTCGGCACCAACTATGGCTACACCTTC. Translation: CASTRGVGTNYGYTF.